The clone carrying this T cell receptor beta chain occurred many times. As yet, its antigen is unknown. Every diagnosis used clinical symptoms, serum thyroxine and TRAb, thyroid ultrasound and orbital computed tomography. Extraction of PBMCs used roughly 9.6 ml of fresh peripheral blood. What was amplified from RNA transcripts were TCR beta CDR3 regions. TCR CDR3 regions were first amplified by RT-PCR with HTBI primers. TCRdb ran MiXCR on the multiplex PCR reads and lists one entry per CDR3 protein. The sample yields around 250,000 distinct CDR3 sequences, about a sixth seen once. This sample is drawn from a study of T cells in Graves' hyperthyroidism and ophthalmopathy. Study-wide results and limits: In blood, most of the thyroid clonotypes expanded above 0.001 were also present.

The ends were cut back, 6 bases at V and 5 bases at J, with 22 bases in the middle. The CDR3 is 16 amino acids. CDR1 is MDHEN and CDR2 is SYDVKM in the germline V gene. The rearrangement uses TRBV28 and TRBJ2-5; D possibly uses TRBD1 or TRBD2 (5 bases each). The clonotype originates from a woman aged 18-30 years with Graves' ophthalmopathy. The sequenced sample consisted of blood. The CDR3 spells CASRGEHIRGRETQYF. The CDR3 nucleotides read TGTGCCAGCAGGGGAGAACATATCCGGGGCCGGGAGACCCAGTACTTC.